The 31 T cell receptor beta chains below all came from one sample that was sequenced in a study of siplizumab effects on memory and regulatory T cells. The data were produced by immunoSEQ multiplex PCR, yet TCRdb's version contains in-frame clones alone and is incomplete. The data show some 110,000 clones, with over 90% seen just once and 0.55% to 0.7% held by the top ten. Sequenced material: Tregs sorted from blood. The receptors were gathered from a human donor in good health.

This rearrangement joins TRBV11-2 to TRBJ2-3, with unresolved D. This CDR3 has 16 amino acids. Germline CDR1 reads SGHAT; CDR2 reads FQNNGV. With 1 base removed from V and 2 bases from J, the gap between germline ends came to 13 bases. CDR3 nucleotide sequence: TGTGCCAGCAGCTTAGTGGTCTCACTGATCACAGATACGCAGTATTTT. This translates into CASSLVVSLITDTQYF. The whole variable domain, remainder taken from reference TRBV11-2 and TRBJ2-3, is EAGVAQSPRYKIIEKRQSVAFWCNPISGHATLYWYQQILGQGPKLLIQFQNNGVVDDSQLPKDRFSAERLKGVDSTLKIQPAKLEDSAVYLCASSLVVSLITDTQYFGPGTRLTVL.

J is TRBJ2-3 and V is TRBV5-1; either TRBD1 or TRBD2 may fit D (5 bases each). The CDR3 is made up of 17 amino acids. Germline CDR1 SGHRS, CDR2 YFSETQ. V shed 0 bases and J shed 2 bases, with 16 bases lying between them. The CDR3 DNA reads TGCGCCAGCAGCTTGGCTCTCTCTGGGGGATCCACAGATACGCAGTATTTT. As protein: CASSLALSGGSTDTQYF. The variable domain in full, completed from reference TRBV5-1 and TRBJ2-3, reads KAGVTQTPRYLIKTRGQQVTLSCSPISGHRSVSWYQQTPGQGLQFLFEYFSETQRNKGNFPGRFSGRQFSNSRSEMNVSTLELGDSALYLCASSLALSGGSTDTQYFGPGTRLTVL.

This sequence joins TRBV9 and TRBJ1-2, with a possible D match to TRBD1 (6 bases). The CDR3 length is 15 residues. V lost 2 bases, J lost 4 bases, and 15 bases lay in between. CDR1 SGDLS and CDR2 YYNGEE come from the germline V gene. DNA of the CDR3: TGTGCCAGCAGCGTCGGGGGCGTGGGTGGCTATGGCTACACCTTC. It encodes CASSVGGVGGYGYTF.

This rearrangement joins TRBV5-1 to TRBJ2-5, with D maybe TRBD2 (7 bases). V lost 2 bases and J 1 base, leaving 12 bases between the germline ends. CDR1 and CDR2 from the germline V gene are SGHRS and YFSETQ. This CDR3 has 15 residues. This chain's CDR3 is CASSFGGAVQETQYF. In DNA form, the CDR3 reads TGCGCCAGCAGCTTTGGGGGGGCCGTCCAAGAGACCCAGTACTTC.

The chain carries TRBV2 and TRBJ2-5; D remains unclear. CDR3 length equals 14 residues. The V end lost 2 bases, the J end lost 4 bases, and 11 bases lay between the germline ends. Germline CDR1 is SNHLY and CDR2 is FYNNEI. The CDR3 DNA sequence: TGTGCCAGCAGTGAAACCCTAGGCCCAGAGACCCAGTACTTC. Translated, it gives CASSETLGPETQYF.

Here the CDR3 DNA reads TGTGCCAGCAGCCTCCGACTAGCGGCCCAGGGCGAGCAGTTCTTC. It is translated as CASSLRLAAQGEQFF. The rearrangement joins TRBV7-9 to TRBJ2-1; 9 bases are shared with TRBD2. Trimming cost V 5 bases and J 10 bases; bases outside gene matches: 12. Germline V CDR1 and CDR2: SEHNR, FQNEAQ (reference sequence). CDR3 size: 15 residues. The whole variable domain, filled in from reference TRBV7-9 and TRBJ2-1, reads DTGVSQNPRHKITKRGQNVTFRCDPISEHNRLYWYRQTLGQGPEFLTYFQNEAQLEKSRLLSDRFSAERPKGSFSTLEIQRTEQGDSAMYLCASSLRLAAQGEQFFGPGTRLTVL.

The chain combines TRBV7-9 with TRBJ1-6; perhaps TRBD1 as D (6 bases). Germline CDR1 is SEHNR and CDR2 is FQNEAQ (reference sequence). This CDR3 has 13 residues. V lost 11 bases and J 4 bases, leaving 12 bases between the germline ends. CDR3 sequence (DNA): TGTGCCGGCACAGGGTCATATAATTCACCCCTCCACTTT. Translated: CAGTGSYNSPLHF.

The chain joins TRBV7-2 to TRBJ1-1; D gene uncertain. Per germline, CDR1 SGHTA and CDR2 FQGNSA. Deletions cut 3 bases from V and 2 bases from J, with 13 bases between. There are 15 residues in the CDR3. In DNA, the CDR3 is TGTGCCAGCAGCTTGGGGATGAGCCGAAACACTGAAGCTTTCTTT. The encoded protein is CASSLGMSRNTEAFF.

The CDR3 loop is CAWSEGGEQYF. CDR3 nucleotides: TGTGCCTGGTCGGAGGGGGGCGAGCAGTACTTC. The chain has TRBV30 and TRBJ2-7; either TRBD1 or TRBD2 may fit D (6 bases each). This CDR3 contains 11 residues. Trimming shortened V by 5 bases and J by 6 bases, and 11 bases separated the two germline ends. Germline lookup yields CDR1 GTSNPN and CDR2 SVGIG (reference sequence). Together with reference TRBV30 and TRBJ2-7, the CDR3 gives the full variable domain: SQTIHQWPATLVQPVGSPLSLECTVEGTSNPNLYWYRQAAGRGLQLLFYSVGIGQISSEVPQNLSASRPQDRQFILSSKKLLLSDSGFYLCAWSEGGEQYFGPGTRLTVT.

This clone was observed a handful of times. The rearrangement links TRBV5-1 to TRBJ2-6, with TRBD1 matching over 8 bases. The CDR3 loop spans 17 amino acids. V lost 4 bases and J lost 0; bases outside the gene matches: 6. In germline, CDR1 is SGHRS, CDR2 YFSETQ. The CDR3 DNA is TGCGCCAGCAGCCCAGGGACAGGTCCCTCTGGGGCCAACGTCCTGACTTTC. It specifies CASSPGTGPSGANVLTF.

The gene calls are TRBV6-6 and TRBJ1-2, with no clear D. The CDR3 contains 13 residues. V lost 6 bases to trimming and J lost 3 bases, with 11 bases between them. In germline, CDR1 is MNHNY, CDR2 SVGAGI (reference sequence). The CDR3 nucleotides are TGTGCCAGCAGCCTTTGGCCGGACTATGGCTACACCTTC. Translated: CASSLWPDYGYTF.

The chain employs TRBV5-6 and TRBJ2-7; weak D call: TRBD1 (7 bases). The germline gives CDR1 SGHDT, CDR2 YYEEEE. The V end was cut by 3 bases, the J end by 5 bases, with 18 bases between. The CDR3 sequence is 15 residues long. This CDR3 reads CASSYARGEAHEQYF. The CDR3 DNA sequence: TGTGCCAGCAGCTACGCCAGGGGGGAGGCCCACGAGCAGTACTTC.

The J gene is TRBJ2-1, the V gene TRBV6-1; TRBD2 aligns across 12 bases. CDR3 length equals 14 residues. Germline values: CDR1 MNHNS, CDR2 SASEGT. V dropped 6 bases and J dropped 7; count of bases not matched to a gene: 4. CDR3 nucleotide sequence: TGTGCCAGCAGCCTAGCGGGAGGGCCGAATGAGCAGTTCTTC. It is translated as CASSLAGGPNEQFF.

The rearrangement uses TRBV27 and TRBJ1-1; D perhaps matches TRBD1 (6 bases). Trimming pared 4 bases from V and 3 bases from J, leaving 9 bases between. CDR1 and CDR2 from the germline V gene are MNHEY and SMNVEV (reference sequence). CDR3 size: 13 residues. The CDR3 DNA reads TGTGCCAGCAGTTGGGGGGCCGACACTGAAGCTTTCTTT. It codes for CASSWGADTEAFF.

In this sample, this clone turned up once. The rearrangement joins TRBV19 to TRBJ1-2; D is unresolved. CDR1 and CDR2 from the germline V gene are LNHDA and SQIVND (reference sequence). Trimming took off 5 bases at V and 2 bases at J, with 9 bases between the two ends. There are 13 residues in the CDR3. The CDR3: CASSVGSNYGYTF. CDR3 nucleotides: TGTGCCAGTAGTGTAGGGTCCAACTATGGCTACACCTTC.

The chain carries TRBV9 and TRBJ1-2; 7 positions match TRBD1. Germline trimming cut 0 bases from V and 3 bases from J; bases unmatched to any gene: 5. CDR3 length: 15 amino acids. Germline V gives CDR1 SGDLS, CDR2 YYNGEE. The CDR3 sequence is CASSVGGGGDYGYTF. CDR3 sequence (DNA): TGTGCCAGCAGCGTAGGGGGAGGGGGCGACTATGGCTACACCTTC.

J is TRBJ2-5 and V is TRBV9, with 10 bases that match TRBD2. Germline V gene lookup returns CDR1 SGDLS and CDR2 YYNGEE. CDR3 size: 16 residues. J lost 1 base, V lost 0 bases, and 3 bases had no gene match. The chain's CDR3 is CASSVAASGGQETQYF. DNA for the CDR3: TGTGCCAGCAGCGTAGCGGCTAGCGGGGGCCAAGAGACCCAGTACTTC.

The chain employs TRBV6-5 and TRBJ2-7; no clear D. The V gene lost 2 bases and the J gene lost 7 bases, with 6 bases spanning the gap. CDR1 is MNHEY, CDR2 SVGAGI, per germline. CDR3 size: 11 residues. This CDR3 is CASSYGREQYF. DNA of the CDR3: TGTGCCAGCAGTTACGGGCGGGAGCAGTACTTC.

The chain combines TRBV30 with TRBJ2-7, with 9 nucleotides matching TRBD2. The CDR3 is 15 residues long. From germline, CDR1 is GTSNPN and CDR2 SVGIG (reference sequence). With V trimmed by 2 bases and J by 2 bases, 7 bases remained unmatched. The CDR3 protein is CAWSNGASGAYEQYF. CDR3 DNA: TGTGCCTGGAGTAACGGGGCTAGCGGGGCCTACGAGCAGTACTTC. Supplemented by reference TRBV30 and TRBJ2-7, the full variable domain reads SQTIHQWPATLVQPVGSPLSLECTVEGTSNPNLYWYRQAAGRGLQLLFYSVGIGQISSEVPQNLSASRPQDRQFILSSKKLLLSDSGFYLCAWSNGASGAYEQYFGPGTRLTVT.

The chain joins TRBV5-8 to TRBJ2-5; no definite D call. The V end was cut by 0 bases, the J end by 5 bases, with 11 bases between. Germline V gene data show CDR1 as SGHTS and CDR2 as YDEGEE. This CDR3 has 14 residues. The CDR3 protein is CASSLARLRETQYF. The CDR3 DNA sequence: TGTGCCAGCAGCTTGGCTAGGCTCAGGGAGACCCAGTACTTC.

V and J are TRBV19 and TRBJ1-5; D is uncertain. V was trimmed by 0 bases and J by 6 bases, leaving 15 bases between them. The germline gives CDR1 LNHDA, CDR2 SQIVND (reference sequence). CDR3 length equals 16 residues. The CDR3: CASSIDRAPRGQPQHF. In nucleotides, the CDR3 is TGTGCCAGTAGTATAGATCGGGCCCCCCGGGGTCAGCCCCAGCATTTT.

For the CDR3, the DNA is TGTGCCAGCAGTGAAGTTGCTGGGGCCGGAAACACCATATATTTT. Translation: CASSEVAGAGNTIYF. The chain has TRBV2 and TRBJ1-3, with D perhaps TRBD1 (5 bases). The germline V and J ends were trimmed by 1 base and 4 bases, with 11 bases remaining between them. CDR3 length: 15 residues. CDR1 and CDR2 (germline): SNHLY, FYNNEI.

For the CDR3, the DNA is TGTGCCAGCAGTCGAGGCTACTACGAGCAGTACTTC. This codes for CASSRGYYEQYF. This rearrangement joins TRBV6-1 to TRBJ2-7; D is unclear. The CDR3 has 12 residues. Looked up from germline, CDR1 is MNHNS and CDR2 is SASEGT. Deletions cut 5 bases from V and 3 bases from J, with 8 bases between.

The chain links TRBV23-1 to TRBJ1-2; D possibly corresponds to TRBD1 (5 bases). TRBV23-1 is an ORF, with its function uncertain. The ends were cut back, 7 bases at V and 5 bases at J, with 26 bases in the middle. The CDR3 runs 17 residues. In DNA form, the CDR3 reads TGCGCCAGCACCCCAAAGAGGCGTCCGAGGGGAGGGTATGGCTACACCTTC. Residues: CASTPKRRPRGGYGYTF.

The chain links TRBV10-3 to TRBJ1-1; 10 bases map to TRBD1. Germline lookup yields CDR1 ENHRY and CDR2 SYGVKD. With V trimmed by 5 bases and J by 6 bases, 6 bases remained unmatched. This CDR3 region has 14 residues. CDR3 in amino acids: CAISPGQGSAEAFF. In DNA, the CDR3 is TGTGCCATCAGTCCGGGACAGGGGTCCGCTGAAGCTTTCTTT.

The chain has TRBV7-2 and TRBJ2-7, with TRBD2 matching 10 bases. This CDR3 spans 15 amino acids. The V and J ends lost 5 bases and 3 bases, in that order; junction bases with no gene match: 7. The germline CDR1 and CDR2 sequences are SGHTA and FQGNSA. This CDR3 reads CASSPGLAEIYEQYF. The CDR3 DNA sequence: TGTGCCAGCAGCCCAGGACTAGCGGAGATCTACGAGCAGTACTTC.

The chain employs TRBV6-6 and TRBJ2-7; D gene unclear. This CDR3 has 16 residues. The germline CDR1 and CDR2 sequences are MNHNY and SVGAGI (reference sequence). The ends were cut back, 2 bases at V and 1 base at J, with 15 bases in the middle. CDR3 nucleotide sequence: TGTGCCAGCAGTTACCCCGGATCCAGAGGTTCCTACGAGCAGTACTTC. It translates to CASSYPGSRGSYEQYF.

This chain connects TRBV14 to TRBJ1-2; D unclear. Trimming took off 1 base at V and 11 bases at J, with 8 bases between the two ends. CDR1 is SGHDN, CDR2 FVKESK, per germline. This CDR3 is built from 11 residues. CDR3 coding DNA: TGTGCCAGCAGCCAAGGAATGGGGTACACCTTC. Amino acid sequence: CASSQGMGYTF.

The chain recombines TRBV10-3 with TRBJ1-2, with 8 nucleotides matching TRBD1. In germline, CDR1 is ENHRY, CDR2 SYGVKD. Trimming cost V 3 bases and J 7 bases; bases outside gene matches: 7. The CDR3 extends over 14 amino acids. CDR3 bases: TGTGCCATCAGTGACCACGGACAGGGTGGTGGCTACACCTTC. Translated: CAISDHGQGGGYTF.

This chain connects TRBV6-6 to TRBJ2-1; TRBD2 aligns across 9 bases. This CDR3 region has 12 residues. Germline V CDR1 and CDR2: MNHNY, SVGAGI (reference sequence). With V trimmed by 2 bases and J by 15 bases, 5 bases remained unmatched. The CDR3 bases are TGTGCCAGCAGTTACCCTAGCGGGAAGTGGTTCTTC. Translating gives CASSYPSGKWFF.

This clone was counted once. This chain uses TRBV5-1 with TRBJ2-3; D remains unclear. V was clipped by 0 bases and J by 7 bases, with 6 bases between them. There are 12 residues in the CDR3. Germline CDR1 reads SGHRS; CDR2 reads YFSETQ. DNA of the CDR3: TGCGCCAGCAGCTTGGGCCCTTATACGCAGTATTTT. Protein sequence: CASSLGPYTQYF. Full variable domain (remainder filled in from reference TRBV5-1 and TRBJ2-3): KAGVTQTPRYLIKTRGQQVTLSCSPISGHRSVSWYQQTPGQGLQFLFEYFSETQRNKGNFPGRFSGRQFSNSRSEMNVSTLELGDSALYLCASSLGPYTQYFGPGTRLTVL.